This T cell receptor beta chain came from a study of shared clonotypes between healthy human individuals. Some clones are missing from TCRdb's copy, which holds only in-frame ones; the method was immunoSEQ multiplex PCR. Of some 1.5 million clones in the sample, around 98% were seen once. Caucasian adults residing in Nashville, Tennessee made up all the donors. The germline CDR1 and CDR2 sequences are LNHDA and SQIVND (reference sequence). The CDR3 extends over 14 amino acids. V lost 3 bases, J lost 3 bases, and 10 bases lay in between. The chain employs TRBV19 and TRBJ2-3; D unclear. Sequenced: naive CD4+ T cells sorted from blood. Stated subset: CD45RA+ positively selected. The TCR was taken from a man younger than 45 in good health. DNA of the CDR3: TGTGCCAGTAGTATGGCGGCAGCTACAGATACGCAGTATTTT. Protein: CASSMAAATDTQYF. Drawing the rest from reference TRBV19 and TRBJ2-3, the complete variable domain is DGGITQSPKYLFRKEGQNVTLSCEQNLNHDAMYWYRQDPGQGLRLIYYSQIVNDFQKGDIAEGYSVSREKKESFPLTVTSAQKNPTAFYLCASSMAAATDTQYFGPGTRLTVL.